This TCR beta chain was captured in a study of T cell changes during pregnancy in multiple sclerosis. Trimming at V came to 3 bases and at J to 3 bases, leaving 7 bases not matched to a gene. Germline V CDR1 and CDR2: MNHNS, SASEGT. The CDR3 is made up of 16 amino acids. Profiling relied on immunoSEQ multiplex PCR, and the TCRdb table lists in-frame clones only, not all of them. The sample consists of some 43,000 clones, around 91% of them appearing once. The sample consisted of CD8+ T cells from peripheral blood mononuclear cells, taken in the first trimester of pregnancy. This chain uses TRBV6-1 with TRBJ1-1; 10 nucleotides line up with TRBD1. The TCR was taken from a female donor with multiple sclerosis, enrolled in a pregnancy study. The CDR3 here is CASSDPGQGLDTEAFF. CDR3 DNA: TGTGCCAGCAGTGACCCGGGACAGGGGTTGGACACTGAAGCTTTCTTT.